This note documents a single TCR beta chain sequence. Its specificity is unknown. V was clipped by 0 bases and J by 2 bases, with 14 bases between them. The CDR3 runs 16 residues. The germline V gene encodes CDR1 MGHRA and CDR2 YSYEKL. MiXCR, run by TCRdb on the reads, gives a single entry per CDR3 protein. Among approximately 700,000 distinct CDR3 sequences, 35% were seen once, and the ten largest hold more than 2.5%. This sample stems from a study of T cell repertoires in cytomegalovirus infection. Study-level results: The study identified carriers of CMV plus the relevant HLA from cumulative public TCR beta family frequency. The ex vivo response was dominated by HLA-C-restricted CMV-specific TCR beta clonotypes.

The chain carries TRBV4-1 and TRBJ2-7; no reliable D call. The sequenced sample was PBMCs. The source of this sequence is a human donor in good health (CMV status not recorded). Some clones in this sample may be carry-over from other donors' samples. This chain's CDR3 is CASSQDRTTQTYEQYF. Here the CDR3 DNA reads TGCGCCAGCAGCCAAGATCGCACCACGCAAACCTACGAGCAGTACTTC.